The 9 T cell receptor beta chains in this list originate from one sample, sequenced in a study of shared clonotypes between healthy human individuals. Sequenced by immunoSEQ multiplex PCR; TCRdb stores in-frame clones only, minus some. Here the sample spans roughly 1.5 million clones, 95% to 99% being singletons. The sample was naive CD4+ T cells sorted from blood. Subset given: CD45RA+ positively selected. These receptors were obtained from a man aged 25-45 years in good health.

The chain links TRBV25-1 to TRBJ2-2, with 10 bases lining up with TRBD2. From germline, CDR1 is MGHDK and CDR2 SYGVNS. V was clipped by 7 bases and J by 7 bases; unmatched bases: 6. The CDR3 has 14 amino acids. The CDR3 DNA follows: TGTGCCAGCAAGGGACTAGCGAATAGCGGGGAGCTGTTTTTT. Translation gives CASKGLANSGELFF.

The V gene is TRBV7-6, the J gene TRBJ2-5; D unresolved. The V end lost 1 base, the J end lost 4 bases, and 13 bases lay between the germline ends. This CDR3 is 15 amino acids long. In germline, CDR1 is SGHVS, CDR2 FNYEAQ. In nucleotides, the CDR3 is TGTGCCAGCAGCTTAGTGGGCCGCCTACGAGAGACCCAGTACTTC. Amino acids: CASSLVGRLRETQYF.

The rearrangement links TRBV28 to TRBJ1-1; TRBD1 matches 12 bases. Trimming at V came to 4 bases and at J to 9 bases, leaving 6 bases not matched to a gene. The CDR3 contains 14 residues. From germline, CDR1 is MDHEN and CDR2 SYDVKM. The CDR3 loop is CASSSLGTGGKAFF. The CDR3 DNA is TGTGCCAGCAGTTCTCTCGGGACAGGGGGCAAAGCTTTCTTT.

The rearrangement links TRBV19 to TRBJ2-1, with D perhaps being TRBD1 or TRBD2 (5 bases each). The V end was cut by 1 base, the J end by 5 bases, with 12 bases between. CDR1 LNHDA and CDR2 SQIVND come from the germline V gene (reference sequence). The CDR3 consists of 15 residues. The CDR3 region is CASSIGWGSHNEQFF. CDR3 nucleotides: TGTGCCAGTAGTATAGGGTGGGGGAGTCACAATGAGCAGTTCTTC.

The chain couples TRBV10-3 to TRBJ1-3; 7 positions agree with TRBD1. This CDR3 contains 14 residues. The J segment lost 2 bases and the V segment lost 7 bases, leaving 5 bases of the junction unmatched. Per the germline V gene, CDR1 is ENHRY and CDR2 is SYGVKD. The CDR3 here is CAITKGQPGNTIYF. The CDR3 bases are TGTGCCATCACCAAGGGACAGCCTGGAAACACCATATATTTT.

The chain employs TRBV25-1 and TRBJ2-4; D is ambiguous. The CDR3 extends over 13 amino acids. V dropped 4 bases and J dropped 3 bases, with 7 bases sitting between them. In germline, CDR1 is MGHDK, CDR2 SYGVNS. CDR3 DNA: TGTGCCAGCAGTGCAGGCTACAAAAACATTCAGTACTTC. Its translation is CASSAGYKNIQYF.

The chain uses TRBV11-2 and TRBJ2-3; TRBD2 matches at 8 bases. This CDR3 region has 14 residues. V shed 4 bases, J shed 7 bases, and the junction held 7 bases outside the gene matches. Germline CDR1 is SGHAT and CDR2 is FQNNGV. The CDR3 bases are TGTGCCAGCAGCTCTATCAGCGGGAGTAATACGCAGTATTTT. Protein product: CASSSISGSNTQYF.

The rearrangement uses TRBV15 and TRBJ1-4; 9 nucleotides match TRBD1. This CDR3 is 15 amino acids long. Germline V gene sequence: CDR1 LNHNV, CDR2 YYDKDF (reference sequence). Trimming removed 5 bases from V and 13 bases from J; junction bases left unmatched: 14. CDR3 sequence: CATSYPQGGQGTLFF. The DNA for the CDR3 is TGTGCCACCAGCTACCCGCAGGGGGGACAGGGTACACTGTTTTTT. Full variable domain (missing parts from reference TRBV15 and TRBJ1-4): DAMVIQNPRYQVTQFGKPVTLSCSQTLNHNVMYWYQQKSSQAPKLLFHYYDKDFNNEADTPDNFQSRRPNTSFCFLDIRSPGLGDTAMYLCATSYPQGGQGTLFFGSGTQLSVL.

The chain couples TRBV27 to TRBJ1-4; 8 nucleotides match TRBD1. Trimming took 6 bases from V and 4 from J; bases not matched to a gene: 19. CDR1 and CDR2 (germline): MNHEY, SMNVEV (reference sequence). This CDR3 spans 19 amino acids. Here the CDR3 reads CASSSRGRGLSTHNEKLFF. CDR3 sequence (DNA): TGTGCCAGCAGCTCCAGAGGCAGGGGGCTATCTACACATAATGAAAAACTGTTTTTT.